The clone carrying this TCR beta chain occurred once. The target antigen is unknown. Per the germline V gene, CDR1 is SGHRS and CDR2 is YFSETQ. CDR3 size: 14 residues. Germline trimming cut 4 bases from V and 7 bases from J; bases unmatched to any gene: 4. The data were produced by immunoSEQ multiplex PCR, yet TCRdb's version contains in-frame clones alone and is incomplete. The table records 160,000 or so clones, about 80% of them present only once. The data originate from a study of cytotoxic CD8 clonotypes in ibrutinib-treated CLL. Study context: It was after a median 12 months of treatment, range 6 to 36, that response samples were taken.

Study results and caveats: Contraction or stability on treatment characterized the public clonotypes, which were uncommon.

V usage is TRBV5-1 and J usage is TRBJ2-4, with 11 bases lining up with TRBD1. The TCR comes from a human donor with chronic lymphocytic leukemia. The source material was PBMCs, sampled after 24 months of ibrutinib treatment. CDR3: CASSAGTGGNIQYF. DNA for the CDR3: TGCGCCAGCAGCGCAGGGACAGGGGGGAACATTCAGTACTTC. Filled out from reference TRBV5-1 and TRBJ2-4, the complete variable domain reads KAGVTQTPRYLIKTRGQQVTLSCSPISGHRSVSWYQQTPGQGLQFLFEYFSETQRNKGNFPGRFSGRQFSNSRSEMNVSTLELGDSALYLCASSAGTGGNIQYFGAGTRLSVL.